The 26 T cell receptor beta chains listed next were all sequenced from one sample in a study of cytomegalovirus exposure and HLA in healthy donors. Amplification used 60 Vbeta primers and 13 Jbeta primers. Here immunoSEQ multiplex PCR was the method, and the copy in TCRdb shows in-frame clones only, minus some. The table has some 130,000 clones, roughly 80% seen once. What was sequenced was PBMCs. The receptors were gathered from a man in his forties in good health and CMV-seronegative.

This clone has just a few counts. This same CDR3 is encoded by further DNA sequences in the sample. This chain uses TRBV7-8 with TRBJ1-1, with 10 bases matching TRBD1. The germline CDR1 and CDR2 sequences are SGHVS and FQNEAQ. The CDR3 is 16 amino acids. V shed 2 bases, J shed 2 bases, and the junction held 5 bases outside the gene matches. CDR3 amino acids: CASSLRDRGSNTEAFF. The CDR3 DNA is TGTGCCAGCAGCTTAAGGGACAGGGGTTCTAACACTGAAGCTTTCTTT.

The chain links TRBV5-4 to TRBJ1-1, with D perhaps matching TRBD1 (5 bases). Germline CDR1 is SGHNT and CDR2 is YYREEE (reference sequence). V was trimmed by 8 bases and J by 3 bases, leaving 14 bases between them. CDR3 length: 13 residues. CDR3 protein: CASSGGVDTEAFF. CDR3 DNA: TGTGCCAGTTCCGGGGGTGTTGACACTGAAGCTTTCTTT.

The rearrangement joins TRBV5-1 to TRBJ1-5, with D possibly matching TRBD1 (6 bases). CDR1 is SGHRS, CDR2 YFSETQ, per germline. Trimming removed 1 base from V and 6 bases from J, with 14 bases in between. This CDR3 is built from 15 residues. CDR3 nucleotide sequence: TGCGCCAGCAGCTTGAGGCCAGGGGCAAGTCAGCCCCAGCATTTT. Protein: CASSLRPGASQPQHF. The full variable domain, in which reference TRBV5-1 and TRBJ1-5 provide the parts outside the CDR3, is KAGVTQTPRYLIKTRGQQVTLSCSPISGHRSVSWYQQTPGQGLQFLFEYFSETQRNKGNFPGRFSGRQFSNSRSEMNVSTLELGDSALYLCASSLRPGASQPQHFGDGTRLSIL.

The rearrangement links TRBV5-1 to TRBJ2-7; the match to TRBD1 covers 10 bases. Germline V CDR1 and CDR2: SGHRS, YFSETQ. The CDR3 totals 15 residues. The V and J ends lost 3 bases and 4 bases, in that order; junction bases with no gene match: 7. The CDR3 coding sequence is TGCGCCAGCAGCTGGGCTGGGACAGGGGATTACGAGCAGTACTTC. Protein sequence: CASSWAGTGDYEQYF.

V usage is TRBV18 and J usage is TRBJ1-3; TRBD1 matches at 7 bases. After removal of 3 bases from V and 3 bases from J, the junction contained 2 bases not matched to a gene. Germline V gene sequence: CDR1 KGHSH, CDR2 LQKENI. This CDR3 contains 14 residues. CDR3 sequence: CASSPGQLGNTIYF. CDR3 DNA: TGTGCCAGCTCACCGGGACAGCTTGGAAACACCATATATTTT.

The chain employs TRBV10-3 and TRBJ2-7, with a tentative D call TRBD2 (5 bases). Germline-derived CDR1 and CDR2 are ENHRY and SYGVKD. The CDR3 has 15 amino acids. V was pared by 5 bases and J by 5 bases, with 19 bases between. DNA of the CDR3: TGTGCCATCAGTCCGGGGATAGAGGCATCCGACGAGCAGTACTTC. Encoded protein: CAISPGIEASDEQYF.

This chain joins TRBV29-1 and TRBJ1-3, with D possibly matching TRBD1 (6 bases). Germline CDR1 and CDR2: SQVTM and ANQGSEA. There are 14 residues in the CDR3. Between the trimmed V and J ends, which lost 7 bases and 0 bases, there was a span of 13 bases. The chain's CDR3 is CSGYRAGSGNTIYF. CDR3 coding DNA: TGCAGCGGGTACAGGGCAGGCTCTGGAAACACCATATATTTT.

The V and J genes are TRBV11-2 and TRBJ2-7; no reliable D call. V gave up 1 base and J gave up 2 bases, with 6 bases separating them. The CDR3 consists of 13 residues. Looked up from germline, CDR1 is SGHAT and CDR2 is FQNNGV. The CDR3 loop is CASSLGGPYEQYF. Written as DNA, the CDR3 is TGTGCCAGCAGCTTAGGAGGCCCCTACGAGCAGTACTTC.

CDR3 in amino acids: CASSRDRTYGYTF. Here the CDR3 DNA reads TGTGCCAGCAGCCGGGACAGGACCTATGGCTACACCTTC. The chain uses TRBV5-8 and TRBJ1-2; TRBD1 aligns across 8 bases. The CDR3 loop spans 13 amino acids. Trimming at V came to 4 bases and at J to 4 bases, leaving 3 bases not matched to a gene. The germline V gene encodes CDR1 SGHTS and CDR2 YDEGEE. The whole variable domain, remainder taken from reference TRBV5-8 and TRBJ1-2, is EAGVTQSPTHLIKTRGQQATLRCSPISGHTSVYWYQQALGLGLQFLLWYDEGEERNRGNFPPRFSGRQFPNYSSELNVNALELEDSALYLCASSRDRTYGYTFGSGTRLTVV.

The chain joins TRBV4-3 to TRBJ2-5, with a tentative D call TRBD1 (5 bases). Germline V gene lookup returns CDR1 LGHNA and CDR2 YSLEER. With 0 bases removed from V and 4 bases from J, the gap between germline ends came to 12 bases. The CDR3 runs 15 residues. CDR3: CASSQEGANVETQYF. The CDR3 nucleotides read TGCGCCAGCAGCCAAGAAGGGGCCAATGTAGAGACCCAGTACTTC.

This chain connects TRBV5-1 to TRBJ2-7, with 11 bases that match TRBD1. Germline-derived CDR1 and CDR2 are SGHRS and YFSETQ. V gave up 7 bases and J gave up 5 bases; unmatched junction bases: 5. The CDR3 spans 13 residues. The CDR3 loop reads CASRTGGRDEQYF. The CDR3 DNA reads as TGCGCCAGCCGGACAGGGGGCCGAGACGAGCAGTACTTC.

CDR3 protein: CASSFTSGGSGSYNEQFF. The CDR3 DNA follows: TGTGCCAGCAGCTTCACTAGCGGGGGGTCCGGCTCCTACAATGAGCAGTTCTTC. This chain connects TRBV5-6 to TRBJ2-1; 12 nucleotides match TRBD2. This CDR3 spans 18 amino acids. V dropped 2 bases and J dropped 0; count of bases not matched to a gene: 6. From germline, CDR1 is SGHDT and CDR2 YYEEEE.

The chain employs TRBV6-1 and TRBJ1-5; TRBD1 is a possible D gene (6 bases). Germline values: CDR1 MNHNS, CDR2 SASEGT. The CDR3 is made up of 14 amino acids. With 5 bases removed from V and 6 bases from J, the gap between germline ends came to 14 bases. CDR3 DNA sequence: TGTGCCAGCAGTACTCAGGACAGACCTCAGCCCCAGCATTTT. Protein sequence: CASSTQDRPQPQHF.

The J gene is TRBJ1-3, the V gene TRBV25-1; 9 bases are shared with TRBD1. J gave up 0 bases and V 7 bases, and 4 bases lay outside the gene matches. Germline CDR1 reads MGHDK; CDR2 reads SYGVNS. The CDR3 contains 15 residues. CDR3 sequence (DNA): TGTGCCAGCAACCAGGGACAGGGCTCTGGAAACACCATATATTTT. Amino acid sequence: CASNQGQGSGNTIYF.

V usage is TRBV29-1 and J usage is TRBJ2-2, with D perhaps TRBD2 (6 bases). This CDR3 spans 15 amino acids. CDR1 and CDR2 (germline): SQVTM, ANQGSEA. Trimming stripped 2 bases from V and 6 bases from J, with 16 bases between. CDR3 bases: TGCAGCGTTGAACCCCGGGGCGGGGTATCCGGGGAGCTGTTTTTT. It encodes CSVEPRGGVSGELFF.

The DNA for the CDR3 is TGTGCCAGTAGTCGGGTGATAGCCGGGGGGATCAATCAGCCCCAGCATTTT. Translating gives CASSRVIAGGINQPQHF. J is TRBJ1-5 and V is TRBV19; possible D gene TRBD1, 5 bases. Germline CDR1 LNHDA, CDR2 SQIVND (reference sequence). V dropped 5 bases and J dropped 3 bases, with 20 bases sitting between them. This CDR3 is 17 amino acids long.

V and J are TRBV7-8 and TRBJ1-1; 8 nucleotides match TRBD1. V shed 5 bases and J 0 bases; nucleotides not matched to a gene: 8. This CDR3 comprises 16 residues. From germline, CDR1 is SGHVS and CDR2 FQNEAQ. The CDR3 sequence: CASSPTDRAMNTEAFF. CDR3 in DNA: TGTGCCAGCAGCCCTACGGACAGGGCCATGAACACTGAAGCTTTCTTT.

The V and J genes are TRBV5-1 and TRBJ1-1; the D gene is possibly TRBD1 (6 bases). CDR1 SGHRS and CDR2 YFSETQ come from the germline V gene. The CDR3 is 14 residues long. V lost 0 bases to trimming and J lost 5 bases, with 11 bases between them. CDR3 DNA: TGCGCCAGCAGCTTGGAGGACAGTGAGACTGAAGCTTTCTTT. Translated, it gives CASSLEDSETEAFF.

This chain links TRBV5-6 with TRBJ1-1; TRBD1 aligns across 9 bases. V lost 2 bases to trimming and J lost 4 bases; unmatched junction nucleotides: 6. Per the germline V gene, CDR1 is SGHDT and CDR2 is YYEEEE. There are 15 residues in the CDR3. CDR3 in DNA: TGTGCCAGCAGCTTCCGGGGACAGGGCGTCACTGAAGCTTTCTTT. Translating it yields CASSFRGQGVTEAFF.

The CDR3, as DNA: TGTGCCAGCTCACCAACGGAATCAACCGGGGGGGCCAACGTCCTGACTTTC. Translating it yields CASSPTESTGGANVLTF. The chain has TRBV18 and TRBJ2-6; no reliable D call. The V and J ends lost 2 bases and 4 bases respectively, with 15 bases between them. This CDR3 spans 17 amino acids. Germline V gene sequence: CDR1 KGHSH, CDR2 LQKENI.

The chain is built from TRBV2 and TRBJ1-2; 9 bases are shared with TRBD1. The CDR3 is made up of 13 amino acids. V lost 5 bases, J lost 8 bases, and 6 bases stayed unmatched. Germline V gene data show CDR1 as SNHLY and CDR2 as FYNNEI. DNA of the CDR3: TGTGCCAGCAGTAACGGACAGGGGCGCGGCTACACCTTC. Its translation is CASSNGQGRGYTF.

The rearrangement uses TRBV5-1 and TRBJ2-7, with 10 nucleotides matching TRBD1. Germline trimming cut 6 bases from V and 1 base from J; bases unmatched to any gene: 7. Germline-derived CDR1 and CDR2 are SGHRS and YFSETQ. The CDR3 has 15 residues. In DNA, the CDR3 is TGCGCCAGCAACAAGAGGACAGGGGGTTCCTACGAGCAGTACTTC. Protein sequence: CASNKRTGGSYEQYF.

This clone was counted only a few times. The chain employs TRBV7-8 and TRBJ2-7; 9 nucleotides align to TRBD1. CDR1 is SGHVS and CDR2 is FQNEAQ in the germline V gene. The V gene end was trimmed by 1 base and the J gene end by 6 bases; junction bases not matched to a gene: 10. There are 16 residues in the CDR3. This CDR3 is CASSLGGDREPREQYF. The CDR3, as DNA: TGTGCCAGCAGCTTAGGTGGGGACAGGGAACCTCGCGAGCAGTACTTC.

The gene calls are TRBV7-2 and TRBJ2-3, with D perhaps TRBD2 (5 bases). The ends were cut back, 5 bases at V and 1 base at J, with 13 bases in the middle. CDR1 is SGHTA, CDR2 FQGNSA, per germline. This CDR3 region has 15 residues. For the CDR3, the DNA is TGTGCCAGCAGCCTAGACTACCCTGGCACAGATACGCAGTATTTT. Translated: CASSLDYPGTDTQYF.

The chain carries TRBV7-2 and TRBJ2-5; 9 bases agree with TRBD2. Trimming took 4 bases from V and 2 from J; bases not matched to a gene: 8. The CDR3 is 16 amino acids. CDR1 SGHTA and CDR2 FQGNSA come from the germline V gene. The DNA for the CDR3 is TGTGCCAGCAGCTGGGCGGGAGCGGGAGGACAAGAGACCCAGTACTTC. As protein: CASSWAGAGGQETQYF.

The J gene is TRBJ1-1, the V gene TRBV19; no clear D. V was shortened by 5 bases and J by 2 bases, with 9 bases between the two germline ends. This CDR3 spans 13 amino acids. The germline V gene encodes CDR1 LNHDA and CDR2 SQIVND (reference sequence). The CDR3 loop reads CASSLNSNTEAFF. CDR3 DNA: TGTGCCAGTAGTCTCAACAGTAACACTGAAGCTTTCTTT.